Following are 30 T cell receptor beta chains from one sample sequenced in a study of cytomegalovirus exposure and HLA in healthy donors. PCR was performed using 60 Vbeta and 13 Jbeta primers. The assay was immunoSEQ multiplex PCR, and TCRdb's table has in-frame clones only and misses some. The repertoire has fewer than 250,000 clones, 80% to 90% of them found once; the top ten carry 1% to 1.5%. The sequencing input was PBMCs. The receptors come from a man younger than 45 in good health and CMV-seronegative.

The J gene is TRBJ2-5, the V gene TRBV7-6; possible D gene TRBD1, 5 bases. The CDR3 has 15 amino acids. The germline V and J ends were trimmed by 1 base and 2 bases, with 11 bases remaining between them. The germline V gene has CDR1 SGHVS and CDR2 FNYEAQ. The CDR3 nucleotides are TGTGCCAGCAGCTTAGGGCCAGGGCGACAAGAGACCCAGTACTTC. Protein: CASSLGPGRQETQYF.

V is TRBV5-6 and J is TRBJ1-6, with TRBD1 identical over 10 bases. The CDR3 sequence is 15 residues long. V shed 2 bases and J 6 bases; nucleotides not matched to a gene: 2. Germline CDR1 is SGHDT and CDR2 is YYEEEE. The CDR3 loop is CASSFWDRGNSPLHF. For the CDR3, the DNA is TGTGCCAGCAGCTTCTGGGACAGGGGTAATTCACCCCTCCACTTT.

The chain is built from TRBV4-1 and TRBJ1-5; possible D gene TRBD1, 6 bases. This CDR3 has 16 amino acids. The germline gives CDR1 MGHRA, CDR2 YSYEKL. The ends were cut back, 3 bases at V and 5 bases at J, with 17 bases in the middle. CDR3 in amino acids: CASSQRGGGSDQPQHF. In DNA, the CDR3 is TGCGCCAGCAGCCAGCGGGGAGGGGGGTCCGATCAGCCCCAGCATTTT.

The gene calls are TRBV27 and TRBJ2-2; possible D gene TRBD1, 5 bases. Germline V CDR1 and CDR2: MNHEY, SMNVEV (reference sequence). This CDR3 has 15 residues. V was pared by 7 bases and J by 1 base, with 13 bases between. CDR3 protein: CASTPLRGNTGELFF. CDR3 in DNA: TGTGCCAGCACTCCACTAAGGGGGAACACCGGGGAGCTGTTTTTT.

The gene calls are TRBV5-1 and TRBJ2-1; unclear D gene. This CDR3 comprises 16 residues. V lost 4 bases, J lost 2 bases, and 16 bases lay in between. From germline, CDR1 is SGHRS and CDR2 YFSETQ. The CDR3 sequence: CASSRVPGHAYNEQFF. The CDR3, as DNA: TGCGCCAGCAGCCGGGTCCCGGGTCATGCCTACAATGAGCAGTTCTTC. Together with reference TRBV5-1 and TRBJ2-1, the CDR3 gives the full variable domain: KAGVTQTPRYLIKTRGQQVTLSCSPISGHRSVSWYQQTPGQGLQFLFEYFSETQRNKGNFPGRFSGRQFSNSRSEMNVSTLELGDSALYLCASSRVPGHAYNEQFFGPGTRLTVL.

This clone has a single count. This chain connects TRBV7-2 to TRBJ2-7; TRBD1 is a possible D gene (6 bases). The CDR3 sequence is 13 residues long. The germline V gene has CDR1 SGHTA and CDR2 FQGNSA. V lost 4 bases and J 4 bases, leaving 11 bases between the germline ends. CDR3 residues: CASSSDRRYEQYF. CDR3 DNA: TGTGCCAGCAGCTCCGACAGGAGATACGAGCAGTACTTC.

The CDR3 protein is CASSLAPGQGGDYGYTF. DNA for the CDR3: TGTGCCAGCAGTTTAGCCCCGGGACAGGGGGGCGACTATGGCTACACCTTC. The V gene is TRBV28, the J gene TRBJ1-2; 11 nucleotides line up with TRBD1. V trimming: 2 bases; J trimming: 3 bases; junction bases outside the gene matches: 8. Germline CDR1 and CDR2: MDHEN and SYDVKM. The CDR3 runs 17 residues.

Worth noting for this clone: One end of the junction varies from germline; a read error may be responsible. V is TRBV7-9 and J is TRBJ2-1; D may be TRBD2 (5 bases). CDR1 is SEHNR and CDR2 is FQNEAQ in the germline V gene (reference sequence). This CDR3 has 17 amino acids. CDR3 DNA: TGTTCCAGCAGCTTAGCGATCTCACAGCCGTTATACAATGAGCAGTTCTTC. Protein sequence: CSSSLAISQPLYNEQFF. The variable domain in full, with the rest retrieved from reference TRBV7-9 and TRBJ2-1, is DTGVSQNPRHKITKRGQNVTFRCDPISEHNRLYWYRQTLGQGPEFLTYFQNEAQLEKSRLLSDRFSAERPKGSFSTLEIQRTEQGDSAMYLCSSSLAISQPLYNEQFFGPGTRLTVL.

The chain couples TRBV7-2 to TRBJ1-5; TRBD1 aligns across 9 bases. Germline lookup yields CDR1 SGHTA and CDR2 FQGNSA. The CDR3 is made up of 16 amino acids. Trimming took 3 bases from V and 2 from J; bases not matched to a gene: 5. The CDR3 region has the DNA TGTGCCAGCAGCTTGTCGGGACAGGGAGGCAATCAGCCCCAGCATTTT. This codes for CASSLSGQGGNQPQHF.

V gene TRBV6-1 combines with J gene TRBJ2-7; no firm D call. V was trimmed by 7 bases and J by 3 bases, leaving 7 bases between them. The CDR3 totals 11 residues. The germline CDR1 and CDR2 sequences are MNHNS and SASEGT. The CDR3 coding sequence is TGTGCCAGCATGAGGAGCTACGAGCAGTACTTC. Amino acid sequence: CASMRSYEQYF.

This chain uses TRBV18 with TRBJ1-1; 7 nucleotides align to TRBD1. In germline, CDR1 is KGHSH, CDR2 LQKENI. Unmatched junction bases numbered 4, after V lost 3 bases and J lost 0 bases. This CDR3 comprises 15 residues. CDR3 in amino acids: CASSPDREMNTEAFF. The CDR3 DNA is TGTGCCAGCTCACCCGACAGGGAAATGAACACTGAAGCTTTCTTT.

The chain links TRBV19 to TRBJ1-2, with a tentative D call TRBD1 (5 bases). Deletions cut 7 bases from V and 4 bases from J, with 22 bases between. The CDR3 totals 16 residues. The germline V gene has CDR1 LNHDA and CDR2 SQIVND (reference sequence). CDR3 region: CASKRVKGSPVYGYTF. The CDR3 nucleotides read TGTGCCAGTAAAAGGGTGAAGGGGTCACCCGTCTATGGCTACACCTTC.

The chain carries TRBV25-1 and TRBJ2-1; no clear D. Trimming took 2 bases from V and 5 from J, leaving 10 bases between them. Looked up from germline, CDR1 is MGHDK and CDR2 is SYGVNS. The CDR3 runs to 14 residues. CDR3 sequence (DNA): TGTGCCAGCAGTGAAACTCTCTCGAACAATGAGCAGTTCTTC. Translation: CASSETLSNNEQFF.

V and J are TRBV7-2 and TRBJ2-7; TRBD2 agrees at 8 bases. The J segment lost 1 base and the V segment lost 5 bases, leaving 4 bases of the junction unmatched. Germline V lookup: CDR1 SGHTA, CDR2 FQGNSA. The CDR3 covers 14 residues. The CDR3 nucleotides are TGTGCCAGCAGCCGTCGGGAGGGATCCTACGAGCAGTACTTC. It translates to CASSRREGSYEQYF.

Only a few counts were recorded for this clone. V is TRBV4-1 and J is TRBJ2-3, with 12 bases identical to TRBD2. The CDR3 extends over 16 amino acids. Trimming at V came to 2 bases and at J to 4 bases, leaving 4 bases not matched to a gene. CDR1 MGHRA and CDR2 YSYEKL come from the germline V gene. This CDR3 is CASSQQLAGGSDTQYF. The CDR3 coding sequence is TGCGCCAGCAGCCAACAACTAGCGGGGGGCTCAGATACGCAGTATTTT.

V usage is TRBV18 and J usage is TRBJ2-7; perhaps TRBD2 as D (6 bases). This CDR3 is built from 14 residues. Germline V gives CDR1 KGHSH, CDR2 LQKENI. Trimming took 3 bases from V and 3 from J, leaving 12 bases between them. The CDR3 nucleotides read TGTGCCAGCTCACCCACGGGAGCCCACTACGAGCAGTACTTC. Translated, it gives CASSPTGAHYEQYF.

This sequence joins TRBV7-9 and TRBJ2-7, with D maybe TRBD2 (5 bases). The CDR3 runs 15 residues. CDR1 SEHNR and CDR2 FQNEAQ come from the germline V gene (reference sequence). V lost 5 bases, J lost 4 bases, and 18 bases lay in between. Written as DNA, the CDR3 is TGTGCCAGCAGCGCGGGCGGCCAGAGTTTGTACGAGCAGTACTTC. Translated: CASSAGGQSLYEQYF.

This clone appeared once. The rearrangement links TRBV19 to TRBJ1-1, with TRBD1 matching 7 bases. Germline V gene lookup returns CDR1 LNHDA and CDR2 SQIVND (reference sequence). CDR3 size: 16 residues. The V and J ends lost 3 bases and 3 bases, in that order; junction bases with no gene match: 10. The CDR3 reads CASSIVSTGVDTEAFF. The CDR3 nucleotides read TGTGCCAGTAGTATCGTTTCCACAGGGGTCGACACTGAAGCTTTCTTT.

The chain recombines TRBV7-2 with TRBJ2-6; D call uncertain. Per germline, CDR1 SGHTA and CDR2 FQGNSA. The CDR3 totals 14 residues. Trimming removed 7 bases from V and 3 bases from J, with 10 bases in between. CDR3: CASTSSFGANVLTF. CDR3 coding DNA: TGTGCCAGCACCTCGTCGTTTGGGGCCAACGTCCTGACTTTC.

The genes are TRBV28 and TRBJ1-5; D is perhaps TRBD1 (6 bases). Germline-derived CDR1 and CDR2 are MDHEN and SYDVKM. Trimming stripped 4 bases from V and 4 bases from J, with 14 bases between. The CDR3 has 15 amino acids. The CDR3 DNA is TGTGCCAGCAGTTCCGGGCGGGGGGCTAATCAGCCCCAGCATTTT. It is translated as CASSSGRGANQPQHF.

CDR3 protein: CASSPDSGRRTGELFF. As DNA, the CDR3 is TGTGCCAGCTCACCCGATAGCGGGAGGAGGACCGGGGAGCTGTTTTTT. The gene calls are TRBV18 and TRBJ2-2, with 10 bases fitting TRBD2. CDR1 is KGHSH, CDR2 LQKENI, per germline. This CDR3 has 16 residues. V was pared by 3 bases and J by 5 bases, with 6 bases of the junction left unmatched.

The chain recombines TRBV21-1 with TRBJ2-1; the listed D gene, TRBD1, was not tested against the DNA. TRBV21-1 is designated a pseudogene. The CDR3 covers 16 residues. CDR3 residues: CASSSVPTGYGDEQFF. CDR3 nucleotide sequence: TGTGCCAGCAGCAGCGTACCCACAGGGTACGGGGATGAGCAGTTCTTC.

This clone was seen a single time. The junction departs from the called germline gene at one end, perhaps through a read error. The chain combines TRBV27 with TRBJ1-4; D not resolved. This CDR3 contains 18 residues. CDR1 MNHEY and CDR2 SMNVEV come from the germline V gene (reference sequence). CDR3 DNA sequence: TGCGCCAGCAGTGATATGGCTTGTCTCCTAGTCGACAATGAAAAACTGTTTTTT. This sequence encodes CASSDMACLLVDNEKLFF.

This CDR3 is CAWNYGMAGEQYF. CDR3 nucleotide sequence: TGTGCCTGGAACTACGGGATGGCGGGGGAGCAGTACTTC. The chain carries TRBV30 and TRBJ2-7; tentative D call: TRBD2 (6 bases). This CDR3 comprises 13 residues. Germline loops: CDR1 GTSNPN, CDR2 SVGIG (reference sequence). Trimming took off 4 bases at V and 7 bases at J, with 17 bases between the two ends.

The V call is TRBV5-1, the J call TRBJ1-3, with 7 positions matching TRBD1. The CDR3 runs to 14 residues. Unmatched junction bases numbered 2, after V lost 3 bases and J lost 2 bases. The V gene's germline CDR1 is SGHRS and CDR2 YFSETQ. The chain's CDR3 is CASSSTGTGNTIYF. The CDR3 DNA sequence: TGCGCCAGCAGCTCGACAGGGACTGGAAACACCATATATTTT.

In regard to this clone: An end of the junction does not agree with germline; a read error may underlie this. The genes are TRBV9 and TRBJ2-4; 7 bases align to TRBD2. This CDR3 has 15 residues. Germline CDR1 reads SGDLS; CDR2 reads YYNGEE. For the CDR3, the DNA is TGTGCCAGCAGCGTAGCGGCGGGGGTATCGAACAGTCAGTACTTC. It specifies CASSVAAGVSNSQYF.

This sequence joins TRBV7-9 and TRBJ1-2, with D hard to call. With 5 bases removed from V and 1 base from J, the gap between germline ends came to 11 bases. Germline loops: CDR1 SEHNR, CDR2 FQNEAQ (reference sequence). This CDR3 contains 14 residues. CDR3 in amino acids: CASSPTGVNYGYTF. CDR3 bases: TGTGCCAGCAGCCCGACCGGGGTTAACTATGGCTACACCTTC.

This chain connects TRBV28 to TRBJ1-2, with 7 bases identical to TRBD1. V dropped 10 bases and J dropped 9; count of bases not matched to a gene: 17. Germline lookup yields CDR1 MDHEN and CDR2 SYDVKM. The CDR3 has 14 amino acids. CDR3 DNA sequence: TGTGCCACCGCAAGATCCACAGGGGTACGACGCTACACCTTC. This translates into CATARSTGVRRYTF.

The chain is built from TRBV11-2 and TRBJ2-5; 7 bases match TRBD1. Germline assignment: CDR1 SGHAT and CDR2 FQNNGV. V dropped 6 bases and J dropped 8; count of bases not matched to a gene: 6. The CDR3 runs to 12 residues. The CDR3 DNA follows: TGTGCCAGCAGGCAGCAAGGGGGCACCCAGTACTTC. Translated, it gives CASRQQGGTQYF. Full variable domain (outside the CDR3, taken from reference TRBV11-2 and TRBJ2-5): EAGVAQSPRYKIIEKRQSVAFWCNPISGHATLYWYQQILGQGPKLLIQFQNNGVVDDSQLPKDRFSAERLKGVDSTLKIQPAKLEDSAVYLCASRQQGGTQYFGPGTRLLVL.

The gene calls are TRBV28 and TRBJ2-3; 9 bases agree with TRBD2. V was clipped by 5 bases and J by 6 bases; unmatched bases: 18. Germline values: CDR1 MDHEN, CDR2 SYDVKM. This CDR3 contains 18 residues. DNA for the CDR3: TGTGCCAGCAGTCACCTCCTCCGCGGGAGGGGCAAGGGGGATACGCAGTATTTT. It translates to CASSHLLRGRGKGDTQYF. Drawing the rest from reference TRBV28 and TRBJ2-3, the complete variable domain is DVKVTQSSRYLVKRTGEKVFLECVQDMDHENMFWYRQDPGLGLRLIYFSYDVKMKEKGDIPEGYSVSREKKERFSLILESASTNQTSMYLCASSHLLRGRGKGDTQYFGPGTRLTVL.